Presented here are 8 T cell receptor beta chains from one specimen sequenced in a study of T cells expressing NK-cell markers. One entry per CDR3 protein, without DNA, is what TCRdb gives after re-calling the 5' RACE reads. This sample's table has about 550,000 distinct CDR3 sequences. Input material: blood T cells: a sorted CD56 or NKG2C T cell subset, CD4+ or CD8+ T cells, or bulk PBMC T cells (not recorded which). Source of these receptors: a man aged 18 to 30 in good health.

CDR3 protein: CASSPSGTDRETQYF. V and J are TRBV12-3 or TRBV12-4 and TRBJ2-5; TCRdb outputs TRBD1, but without DNA this stays unchecked. The CDR3 is 15 residues long.

The chain joins TRBV12-3 or TRBV12-4 to TRBJ2-2; the TCRdb D gene call, TRBD2, has no DNA to confirm it. The CDR3 totals 15 residues. The CDR3 loop reads CASSWGLRVAGELFF.

This chain joins TRBV3-1 and TRBJ2-3; TCRdb's assignment of TRBD2 cannot be checked, as there is no DNA. The CDR3 runs to 16 residues. From germline, CDR1 is LGHDT and CDR2 YNNKEL (reference sequence). The CDR3 protein is CASSPLAGGESDTQYF.

V gene TRBV5-4 combines with J gene TRBJ2-1; the D call from TCRdb, TRBD2, cannot be confirmed without DNA. The CDR3 consists of 16 residues. Germline CDR1 and CDR2: SGHNT and YYREEE (reference sequence). The CDR3: CASSLPGLSSYNEQFF.

This chain links TRBV28 with TRBJ2-1; the TRBD1 assignment by TCRdb is unverifiable without DNA. CDR1 MDHEN and CDR2 SYDVKM come from the germline V gene. The CDR3 consists of 15 residues. The CDR3: CASSLGGARYNEQFF.

The chain has TRBV5-1 and TRBJ2-1; no DNA is available, so the TRBD2 call from TCRdb remains unchecked. Germline V gene sequence: CDR1 SGHRS, CDR2 YFSETQ. This CDR3 is built from 17 residues. The CDR3: CASSLETLAGAYNEQFF. Looking up the rest from reference TRBV5-1 and TRBJ2-1 gives the full variable domain: KAGVTQTPRYLIKTRGQQVTLSCSPISGHRSVSWYQQTPGQGLQFLFEYFSETQRNKGNFPGRFSGRQFSNSRSEMNVSTLELGDSALYLCASSLETLAGAYNEQFFGPGTRLTVL.

The chain combines TRBV6-2 or TRBV6-3 with TRBJ1-1; TCRdb reports TRBD1, a call that lacks DNA to check it against. Germline V lookup: CDR1 MNHEY, CDR2 SVGEGT. The CDR3 extends over 16 amino acids. CDR3 protein: CASSYAPGQGSTEAFF.

V and J are TRBV11-2 and TRBJ2-5. The CDR3 consists of 14 residues. In germline, CDR1 is SGHAT, CDR2 FQNNGV. The CDR3 loop reads CASSVGSGQETQYF.